These 28 T cell receptor beta chains originate from one sample sequenced in a study of T cells after yellow fever vaccination. MiXCR was run by TCRdb on the 5' RACE reads, yielding one entry per CDR3 protein. The data contain over 250,000 distinct CDR3 sequences, over 4% of them singletons. Sample: PBMCs, taken 5 days after the yellow fever booster vaccination. The receptors were sampled from a man between 18 and 35 years old who received the YFV17D yellow fever vaccine.

At least ten counts were recorded for this clonotype. The chain is built from TRBV7-3 and TRBJ2-5; perhaps TRBD2 as D (7 bases). The CDR3 runs to 14 residues. V lost 5 bases and J lost 5, with 15 bases in between. CDR1 is SGHTA and CDR2 is FQGTGA in the germline V gene. The CDR3 loop is CASSRGGDPETQYF. CDR3 in DNA: TGTGCCAGCAGCCGAGGGGGGGATCCTGAGACCCAGTACTTC.

The chain employs TRBV7-9 and TRBJ1-3; TRBD1 is a possible D gene (6 bases). Trimming shortened V by 7 bases and J by 1 base, and 17 bases separated the two germline ends. Germline CDR1 and CDR2: SEHNR and FQNEAQ (reference sequence). The CDR3 runs to 16 residues. The CDR3 loop reads CASIRGQTSSGNTIYF. In nucleotides, the CDR3 is TGTGCCAGCATCCGTGGACAGACCTCGTCTGGAAACACCATATATTTT.

At least ten counts were recorded for this clonotype. V usage is TRBV6-1 and J usage is TRBJ1-2, with 12 positions matching TRBD1. The CDR3 is 16 amino acids. The V and J ends lost 9 bases and 3 bases, in that order; junction bases with no gene match: 11. From germline, CDR1 is MNHNS and CDR2 SASEGT. The CDR3 DNA reads as TGTGCCAGTATTACCCCGGGACAGGGGGCAGACTATGGCTACACCTTC. Translated: CASITPGQGADYGYTF.

The chain has TRBV5-4 and TRBJ2-3, with D perhaps TRBD1 (6 bases). The CDR3 covers 14 residues. CDR1 is SGHNT, CDR2 YYREEE, per germline (reference sequence). Trimming pared 4 bases from V and 6 bases from J, leaving 15 bases between. The CDR3 DNA reads TGTGCCAGCAGCATAAGCGACAGGATTGATACGCAGTATTTT. Amino acids: CASSISDRIDTQYF.

V is TRBV5-1 and J is TRBJ2-1; D possibly corresponds to TRBD2 (6 bases). CDR3 length equals 17 residues. V lost 4 bases and J lost 7, with 24 bases in between. Germline values: CDR1 SGHRS, CDR2 YFSETQ. The CDR3 bases are TGCGCCAGCAGCCTCAACCCCGGGGAGGAGGTAGGGAATGAGCAGTTCTTC. As protein: CASSLNPGEEVGNEQFF. Full variable domain (outside the CDR3, taken from reference TRBV5-1 and TRBJ2-1): KAGVTQTPRYLIKTRGQQVTLSCSPISGHRSVSWYQQTPGQGLQFLFEYFSETQRNKGNFPGRFSGRQFSNSRSEMNVSTLELGDSALYLCASSLNPGEEVGNEQFFGPGTRLTVL.

The chain employs TRBV25-1 and TRBJ2-7; 9 positions agree with TRBD1. This CDR3 comprises 14 residues. Losses at the gene ends were 6 bases for V and 6 bases for J; bases not matched to a gene: 9. The germline V gene encodes CDR1 MGHDK and CDR2 SYGVNS. For the CDR3, the DNA is TGTGCCAGCAGACCGGGGACAGGGTTTGGCGAGCAGTACGTC. Its translation is CASRPGTGFGEQYV.

CDR3 sequence reads: CASSLDGGMGYGYTF. CDR3 nucleotide sequence: TGTGCCAGCAGCTTGGACGGAGGAATGGGCTATGGCTACACCTTC. This chain connects TRBV5-4 to TRBJ1-2, with D uncertain. The CDR3 is 15 residues long. V was clipped by 0 bases and J by 4 bases, with 13 bases between them. From germline, CDR1 is SGHNT and CDR2 YYREEE (reference sequence).

The rearrangement joins TRBV6-1 to TRBJ2-5, with 11 bases fitting TRBD1. This CDR3 is built from 15 residues. After removal of 4 bases from V and 5 bases from J, the junction contained 6 bases not matched to a gene. Germline CDR1 is MNHNS and CDR2 is SASEGT. The CDR3 coding sequence is TGTGCCAGCAGTGGGGGACAGGGGGACGGCGAGACCCAGTACTTC. It translates to CASSGGQGDGETQYF.

This chain uses TRBV4-1 with TRBJ1-3; maybe TRBD1 (6 bases). Germline-derived CDR1 and CDR2 are MGHRA and YSYEKL. Deletions cut 0 bases from V and 8 bases from J, with 11 bases between. The CDR3 contains 14 residues. CDR3 DNA: TGCGCCAGCAGCCAAGATAACAGGGTATACACCATATATTTT. This sequence encodes CASSQDNRVYTIYF.

There are a few counts of this clonotype. The chain recombines TRBV4-3 with TRBJ2-1; 12 nucleotides line up with TRBD2. The CDR3 has 16 amino acids. Trimming took 0 bases from V and 10 from J; bases not matched to a gene: 7. Germline-derived CDR1 and CDR2 are LGHNA and YSLEER. CDR3 in amino acids: CASSQEITSGGREQFF. DNA of the CDR3: TGCGCCAGCAGCCAAGAGATCACTAGCGGGGGGCGGGAGCAGTTCTTC.

This clonotype has a count of ten or more. The J gene is TRBJ1-5, the V gene TRBV29-1; possibly TRBD1 for D (5 bases). Germline-derived CDR1 and CDR2 are SQVTM and ANQGSEA. The CDR3 consists of 15 residues. V lost 4 bases, J lost 2 bases, and 15 bases lay in between. The CDR3 region is CSVATGPRGNQPQHF. DNA of the CDR3: TGCAGCGTTGCCACAGGCCCCCGAGGCAATCAGCCCCAGCATTTT.

This sequence joins TRBV28 and TRBJ1-1, with a weak D call TRBD1 (5 bases). Trimming stripped 6 bases from V and 1 base from J, with 21 bases between. The CDR3 has 17 residues. Germline CDR1 and CDR2: MDHEN and SYDVKM. The CDR3 region is CASRSRDSGRGNTEAFF. The CDR3 DNA reads TGTGCCAGCAGATCGCGCGATTCAGGGAGAGGGAACACTGAAGCTTTCTTT.

This clonotype was found a few times. The chain joins TRBV20-1 to TRBJ1-5; 10 nucleotides align to TRBD1. J gave up 5 bases and V 0 bases, and 7 bases lay outside the gene matches. Germline V gene sequence: CDR1 DFQATT, CDR2 SNEGSKA (reference sequence). The CDR3 totals 16 residues. This CDR3 reads CSARDKTGGTHQPQHF. The CDR3 DNA reads TGCAGTGCTAGAGATAAGACAGGGGGCACCCATCAGCCCCAGCATTTT.

The table lists this clonotype with a few counts. V gene TRBV2 combines with J gene TRBJ2-5, with a tentative D call TRBD2 (7 bases). The CDR3 extends over 14 amino acids. Germline CDR1 SNHLY, CDR2 FYNNEI. V was pared by 4 bases and J by 5 bases, with 14 bases between. The CDR3, as DNA: TGTGCCAGCAGTGTTTTCGGGGGGCAGGAGACCCAGTACTTC. Residues: CASSVFGGQETQYF.

There are a few counts of this clonotype. This sequence joins TRBV18 and TRBJ1-5; unclear D gene. V lost 3 bases and J 0 bases, leaving 9 bases between the germline ends. This CDR3 has 15 amino acids. Looked up from germline, CDR1 is KGHSH and CDR2 is LQKENI. CDR3 protein: CASSPRGSSNQPQHF. The CDR3 DNA reads as TGTGCCAGCTCACCGCGAGGGAGTAGCAATCAGCCCCAGCATTTT.

The table lists this clonotype with a few counts. The chain couples TRBV20-1 to TRBJ1-1, with D possibly matching TRBD1 (5 bases). The V and J ends lost 3 bases and 1 base respectively, with 9 bases between them. Germline V lookup: CDR1 DFQATT, CDR2 SNEGSKA (reference sequence). This CDR3 has 13 amino acids. The DNA for the CDR3 is TGCAGTGCTAGGGAGGACAAGAACACTGAAGCTTTCTTT. Its protein is CSAREDKNTEAFF.

This clonotype was seen a handful of times. The chain carries TRBV4-2 and TRBJ1-6, with 7 bases aligning to TRBD1. The J segment lost 7 bases and the V segment lost 0 bases, leaving 3 bases of the junction unmatched. CDR3 length: 15 residues. CDR1 and CDR2 from the germline V gene are LGHNA and YNFKEQ. The CDR3 protein is CASSQDRDRNSPLHF. CDR3 nucleotides: TGTGCCAGCAGCCAAGATCGGGACAGAAATTCACCCCTCCACTTT.

V gene TRBV6-6 combines with J gene TRBJ1-4; no reliable D call. This CDR3 is built from 14 residues. Germline CDR1 MNHNY, CDR2 SVGAGI (reference sequence). V lost 0 bases, J lost 5 bases, and 7 bases lay in between. CDR3 loop: CASSYSMGNEKLFF. The CDR3 bases are TGTGCCAGCAGTTACTCGATGGGAAATGAAAAACTGTTTTTT.

This clonotype was counted ten times or more. The J gene is TRBJ1-5, the V gene TRBV7-2; D is perhaps TRBD1 (6 bases). The CDR3 runs to 15 residues. V was trimmed by 5 bases and J by 3 bases, leaving 14 bases between them. Germline V gives CDR1 SGHTA, CDR2 FQGNSA. DNA of the CDR3: TGTGCCAGCAGCCTCACCGGGACAAACAATCAGCCCCAGCATTTT. This codes for CASSLTGTNNQPQHF.

There are a few counts of this clonotype. This may be a read error: a much more frequent sequence differs by one nucleotide. This chain connects TRBV4-1 to TRBJ2-1; D might be TRBD2 (5 bases). Germline assignment: CDR1 MGHRA and CDR2 YSYEKL. V lost 1 base and J 1 base, leaving 8 bases between the germline ends. CDR3 length: 15 amino acids. In DNA, the CDR3 is TGCGCCAGCAGCCAAGGGGCGGGTTCCTACAATGAGCAGTTCTTC. Translated: CASSQGAGSYNEQFF.

This clonotype was seen at least ten times. This chain uses TRBV5-1 with TRBJ1-1, with D unresolved. Germline V gene sequence: CDR1 SGHRS, CDR2 YFSETQ. The CDR3 sequence is 12 residues long. Trimming took 2 bases from V and 5 from J, leaving 7 bases between them. The CDR3 sequence: CASSFGETEAFF. For the CDR3, the DNA is TGCGCCAGCAGCTTCGGCGAAACTGAAGCTTTCTTT.

There are a few counts of this clonotype. The chain joins TRBV6-6 to TRBJ1-1; D possibly corresponds to TRBD1 (6 bases). Trimming stripped 6 bases from V and 0 bases from J, with 17 bases between. Germline assignment: CDR1 MNHNY and CDR2 SVGAGI (reference sequence). The CDR3 consists of 16 residues. CDR3 region: CASRPDPGHLNTEAFF. Here the CDR3 DNA reads TGTGCCAGCAGACCGGACCCGGGACATCTGAACACTGAAGCTTTCTTT.

This clonotype occurred many times. In DNA form, the CDR3 reads TGTGCCAGCAGCTTAAACGGCTACACCGGGGAGCTGTTTTTT. This translates into CASSLNGYTGELFF. The chain carries TRBV7-3 and TRBJ2-2; D gene ambiguous. Germline V gives CDR1 SGHTA, CDR2 FQGTGA. CDR3 length: 14 residues. Trimming removed 1 base from V and 3 bases from J, with 6 bases in between.

This chain uses TRBV20-1 with TRBJ2-1; TRBD2 matches at 12 bases. This CDR3 is 13 amino acids long. Germline loops: CDR1 DFQATT, CDR2 SNEGSKA (reference sequence). V lost 5 bases to trimming and J lost 8 bases; unmatched junction nucleotides: 4. In nucleotides, the CDR3 is TGCAGTGCTTCTAGCGGGGGGGCCCATGAGCAGTTCTTC. It is translated as CSASSGGAHEQFF.

The V and J genes are TRBV20-1 and TRBJ2-2, with 10 bases that match TRBD2. V lost 5 bases, J lost 4 bases, and 7 bases stayed unmatched. Germline CDR1 is DFQATT and CDR2 is SNEGSKA (reference sequence). There are 15 residues in the CDR3. The CDR3 DNA reads as TGCAGTGCTTTCCCAGCGGGGGGGCTCACCGGGGAGCTGTTTTTT. Its translation: CSAFPAGGLTGELFF.

This clonotype was observed a handful of times. The chain recombines TRBV14 with TRBJ1-1; D gene unclear. V gave up 0 bases and J gave up 6 bases, with 20 bases separating them. The CDR3 covers 17 residues. Germline CDR1 SGHDN, CDR2 FVKESK. CDR3 nucleotides: TGTGCCAGCAGCCAAGATTTGACAAGAGGGTACATGGCTGAAGCTTTCTTT. This translates into CASSQDLTRGYMAEAFF.

The chain recombines TRBV20-1 with TRBJ1-1; 7 bases align to TRBD1. This CDR3 has 13 residues. The J segment lost 0 bases and the V segment lost 5 bases, leaving 3 bases of the junction unmatched. Germline V gene sequence: CDR1 DFQATT, CDR2 SNEGSKA (reference sequence). The CDR3 DNA reads as TGCAGTGCTGGGGACAGCTTGAACACTGAAGCTTTCTTT. Translating it yields CSAGDSLNTEAFF.

V is TRBV4-1 and J is TRBJ2-5; D may match TRBD1 or TRBD2 (5 bases each). Germline-derived CDR1 and CDR2 are MGHRA and YSYEKL. The V and J ends lost 2 bases and 4 bases respectively, with 14 bases between them. This CDR3 contains 15 residues. The CDR3 nucleotides are TGCGCCAGCAGCCAACCTGGGACGACGGGAGAGACCCAGTACTTC. This sequence encodes CASSQPGTTGETQYF.